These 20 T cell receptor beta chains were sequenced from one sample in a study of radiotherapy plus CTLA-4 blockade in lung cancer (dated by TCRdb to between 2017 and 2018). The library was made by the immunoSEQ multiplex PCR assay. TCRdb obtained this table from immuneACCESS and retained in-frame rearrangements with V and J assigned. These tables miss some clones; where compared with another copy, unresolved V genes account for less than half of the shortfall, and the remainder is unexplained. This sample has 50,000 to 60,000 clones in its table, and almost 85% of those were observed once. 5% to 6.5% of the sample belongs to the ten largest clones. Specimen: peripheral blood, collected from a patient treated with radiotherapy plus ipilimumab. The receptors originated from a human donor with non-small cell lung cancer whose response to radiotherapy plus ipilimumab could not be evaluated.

The CDR3 DNA reads TGCGCCAGCAGCCCAGCCGGGACAGGGGCGAACACTGAAGCTTTCTTT. This translates into CASSPAGTGANTEAFF. V usage is TRBV5-1 and J usage is TRBJ1-1; 10 bases are a match to TRBD1. CDR1 is SGHRS and CDR2 is YFSETQ in the germline V gene. The J segment lost 1 base and the V segment lost 4 bases, leaving 7 bases of the junction unmatched. The CDR3 spans 16 residues.

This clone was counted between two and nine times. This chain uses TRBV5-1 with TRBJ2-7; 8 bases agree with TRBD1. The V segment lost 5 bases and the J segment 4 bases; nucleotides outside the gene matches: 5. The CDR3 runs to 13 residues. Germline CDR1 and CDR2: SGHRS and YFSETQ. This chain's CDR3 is CASRVDRVYEQYF. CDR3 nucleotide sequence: TGCGCCAGCAGGGTGGACAGGGTATACGAGCAGTACTTC. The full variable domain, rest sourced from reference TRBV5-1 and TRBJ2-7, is KAGVTQTPRYLIKTRGQQVTLSCSPISGHRSVSWYQQTPGQGLQFLFEYFSETQRNKGNFPGRFSGRQFSNSRSEMNVSTLELGDSALYLCASRVDRVYEQYFGPGTRLTVT.

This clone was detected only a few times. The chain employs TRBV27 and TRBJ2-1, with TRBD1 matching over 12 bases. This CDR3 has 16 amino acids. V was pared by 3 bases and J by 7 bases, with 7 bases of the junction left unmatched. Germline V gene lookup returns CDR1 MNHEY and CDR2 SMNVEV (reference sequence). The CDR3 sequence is CASSFPGTGGLNEQFF. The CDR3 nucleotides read TGTGCCAGCAGTTTCCCGGGGACAGGGGGCTTAAATGAGCAGTTCTTC.

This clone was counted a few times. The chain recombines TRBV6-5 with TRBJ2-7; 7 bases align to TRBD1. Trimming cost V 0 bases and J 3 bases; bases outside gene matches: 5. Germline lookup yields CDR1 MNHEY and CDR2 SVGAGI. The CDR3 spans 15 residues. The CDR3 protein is CASSYSRQGIYEQYF. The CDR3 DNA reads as TGTGCCAGCAGTTACTCGAGACAGGGTATCTACGAGCAGTACTTC.

The chain's CDR3 is CASSFRGTDTQYF. The CDR3 bases are TGTGCCAGCAGCTTTCGGGGCACAGATACGCAGTATTTT. The rearrangement uses TRBV7-2 and TRBJ2-3; no firm D call. The CDR3 is 13 residues long. In germline, CDR1 is SGHTA, CDR2 FQGNSA. Trimming cost V 3 bases and J 1 base, with 5 bases left between them.

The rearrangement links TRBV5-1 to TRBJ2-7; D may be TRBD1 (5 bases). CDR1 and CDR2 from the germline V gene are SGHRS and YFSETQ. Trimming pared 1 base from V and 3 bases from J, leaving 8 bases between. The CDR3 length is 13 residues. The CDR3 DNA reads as TGCGCCAGCAGCTTGCCCCAGGGCTACGAGCAGTACTTC. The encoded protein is CASSLPQGYEQYF.

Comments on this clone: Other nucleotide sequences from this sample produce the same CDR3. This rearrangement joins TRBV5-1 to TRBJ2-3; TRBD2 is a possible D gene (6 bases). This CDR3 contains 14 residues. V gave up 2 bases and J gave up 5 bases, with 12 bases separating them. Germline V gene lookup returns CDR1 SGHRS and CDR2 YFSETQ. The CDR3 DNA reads TGCGCCAGCAGCTTAGCCGACGGGGGAGATACGCAGTATTTT. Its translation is CASSLADGGDTQYF.

Here the CDR3 reads CASSLLLDRGHGYTF. CDR3 in DNA: TGTGCCAGCAGCTTATTACTAGACAGGGGTCACGGCTACACCTTC. This chain connects TRBV7-2 to TRBJ1-2; 8 bases agree with TRBD1. Germline assignment: CDR1 SGHTA and CDR2 FQGNSA. V gave up 2 bases and J gave up 8 bases; unmatched junction bases: 10. This CDR3 contains 15 residues.

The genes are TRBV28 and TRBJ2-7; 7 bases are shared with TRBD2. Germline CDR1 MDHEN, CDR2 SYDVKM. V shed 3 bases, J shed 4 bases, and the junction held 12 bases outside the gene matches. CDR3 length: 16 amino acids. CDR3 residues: CASSFSSGRSSYEQYF. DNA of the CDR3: TGTGCCAGCAGTTTTAGTAGCGGGCGCTCATCTTACGAGCAGTACTTC.

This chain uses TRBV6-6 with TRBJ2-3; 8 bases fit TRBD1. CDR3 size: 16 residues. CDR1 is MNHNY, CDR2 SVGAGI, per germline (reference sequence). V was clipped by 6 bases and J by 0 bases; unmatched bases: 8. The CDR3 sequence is CASRTPTGASTDTQYF. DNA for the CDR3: TGTGCCAGCAGGACTCCGACAGGGGCTAGCACAGATACGCAGTATTTT.

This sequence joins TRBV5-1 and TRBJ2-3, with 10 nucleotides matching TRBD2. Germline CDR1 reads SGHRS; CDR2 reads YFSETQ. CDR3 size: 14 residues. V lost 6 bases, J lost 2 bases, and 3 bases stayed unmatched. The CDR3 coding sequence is TGCGCCAGCACTAGCGGGGGACCCACAGATACGCAGTATTTT. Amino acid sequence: CASTSGGPTDTQYF.

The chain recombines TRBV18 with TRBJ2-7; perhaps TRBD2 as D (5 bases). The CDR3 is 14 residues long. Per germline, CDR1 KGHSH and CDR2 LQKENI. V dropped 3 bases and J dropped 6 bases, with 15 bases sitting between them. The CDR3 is CASSPGIEGGEQYF. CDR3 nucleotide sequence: TGTGCCAGCTCACCGGGGATCGAGGGTGGCGAGCAGTACTTC.

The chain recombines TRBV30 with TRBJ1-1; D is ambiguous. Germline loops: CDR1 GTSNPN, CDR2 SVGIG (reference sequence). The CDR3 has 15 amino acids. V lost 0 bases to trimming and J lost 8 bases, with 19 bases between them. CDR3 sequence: CAWSVGLGLREEAFF. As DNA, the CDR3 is TGTGCCTGGAGTGTAGGGTTGGGGTTACGGGAGGAAGCTTTCTTT. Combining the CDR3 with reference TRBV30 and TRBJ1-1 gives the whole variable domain SQTIHQWPATLVQPVGSPLSLECTVEGTSNPNLYWYRQAAGRGLQLLFYSVGIGQISSEVPQNLSASRPQDRQFILSSKKLLLSDSGFYLCAWSVGLGLREEAFFGQGTRLTVV.

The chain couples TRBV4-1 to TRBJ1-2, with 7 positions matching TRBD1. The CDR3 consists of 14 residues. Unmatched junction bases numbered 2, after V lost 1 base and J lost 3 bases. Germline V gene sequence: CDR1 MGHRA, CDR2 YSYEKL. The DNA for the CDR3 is TGCGCCAGCAGCCAAGCCGGGACAGACTATGGCTACACCTTC. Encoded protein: CASSQAGTDYGYTF.

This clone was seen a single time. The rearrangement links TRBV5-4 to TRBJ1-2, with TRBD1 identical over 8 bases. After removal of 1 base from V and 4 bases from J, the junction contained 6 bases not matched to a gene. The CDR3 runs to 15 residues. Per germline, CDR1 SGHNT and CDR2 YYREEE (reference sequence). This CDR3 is CASSLMGQESYGYTF. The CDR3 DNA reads TGTGCCAGCAGCTTGATGGGACAGGAGAGCTATGGCTACACCTTC.

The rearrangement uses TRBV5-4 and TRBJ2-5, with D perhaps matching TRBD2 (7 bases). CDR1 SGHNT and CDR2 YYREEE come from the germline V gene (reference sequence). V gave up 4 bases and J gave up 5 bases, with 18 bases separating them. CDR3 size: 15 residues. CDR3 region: CASSLRGAGAETQYF. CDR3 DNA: TGTGCCAGCAGCCTCCGGGGGGCGGGAGCGGAGACCCAGTACTTC.

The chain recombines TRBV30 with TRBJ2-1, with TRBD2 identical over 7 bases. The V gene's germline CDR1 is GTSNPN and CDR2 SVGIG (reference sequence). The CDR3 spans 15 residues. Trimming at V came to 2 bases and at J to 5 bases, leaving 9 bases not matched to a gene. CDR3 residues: CAWSPDWEGNNEQFF. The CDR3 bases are TGTGCCTGGAGTCCGGACTGGGAGGGGAACAATGAGCAGTTCTTC.

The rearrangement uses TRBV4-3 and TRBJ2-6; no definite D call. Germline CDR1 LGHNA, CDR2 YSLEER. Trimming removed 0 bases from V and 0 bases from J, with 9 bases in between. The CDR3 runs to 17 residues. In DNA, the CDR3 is TGCGCCAGCAGCCAAGATCGAGCCTCCTCTGGGGCCAACGTCCTGACTTTC. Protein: CASSQDRASSGANVLTF.

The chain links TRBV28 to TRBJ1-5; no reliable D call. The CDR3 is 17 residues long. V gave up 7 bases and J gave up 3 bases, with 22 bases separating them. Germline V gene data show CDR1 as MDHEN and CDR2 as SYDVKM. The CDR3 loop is CASTILLETPNNQPQHF. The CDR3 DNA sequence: TGTGCCAGCACCATTCTTTTGGAGACCCCAAACAATCAGCCCCAGCATTTT. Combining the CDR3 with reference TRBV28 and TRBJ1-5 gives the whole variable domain DVKVTQSSRYLVKRTGEKVFLECVQDMDHENMFWYRQDPGLGLRLIYFSYDVKMKEKGDIPEGYSVSREKKERFSLILESASTNQTSMYLCASTILLETPNNQPQHFGDGTRLSIL.

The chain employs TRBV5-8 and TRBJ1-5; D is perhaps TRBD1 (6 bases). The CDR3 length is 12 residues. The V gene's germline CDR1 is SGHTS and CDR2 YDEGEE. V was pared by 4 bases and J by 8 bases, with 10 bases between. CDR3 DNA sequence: TGTGCCAGCAGCCTCTCAGGGGAGCCCCAGCATTTT. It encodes CASSLSGEPQHF.